This T cell receptor beta chain was captured by sequencing in a study of T cell clones after liver transplantation. Study summary: Until 12-24 months post-transplant, subjects got standard immunosuppression and no induction.

General observations from the study: Donor-reactive sequences fell more than third party-reactive ones, suggesting partial deletion. In two subjects, few donor cells limited the measurable donor-reactive repertoire.

The assay was immunoSEQ multiplex PCR, and TCRdb's table has in-frame clones only and misses some. The sample shows under 35,000 clones, around 96% of them seen only once. Only one count was recorded for this clone. Its target is not known. Trimming at V came to 6 bases and at J to 6 bases, leaving 13 bases not matched to a gene. The CDR3 has 15 amino acids. Per germline, CDR1 MDHEN and CDR2 SYDVKM. The sequencing here drew on CD8+ T cells from blood, taken 12 months after liver transplant. This sequence joins TRBV28 and TRBJ1-2; TRBD1 agrees at 7 bases. The receptor was derived from a human patient who received a liver transplant. A share of the T cells may be of graft donor origin. The CDR3 spells CASRSVGLGGHGYTF. The CDR3 nucleotides are TGTGCCAGCAGGAGCGTTGGTCTAGGGGGCCATGGCTACACCTTC.